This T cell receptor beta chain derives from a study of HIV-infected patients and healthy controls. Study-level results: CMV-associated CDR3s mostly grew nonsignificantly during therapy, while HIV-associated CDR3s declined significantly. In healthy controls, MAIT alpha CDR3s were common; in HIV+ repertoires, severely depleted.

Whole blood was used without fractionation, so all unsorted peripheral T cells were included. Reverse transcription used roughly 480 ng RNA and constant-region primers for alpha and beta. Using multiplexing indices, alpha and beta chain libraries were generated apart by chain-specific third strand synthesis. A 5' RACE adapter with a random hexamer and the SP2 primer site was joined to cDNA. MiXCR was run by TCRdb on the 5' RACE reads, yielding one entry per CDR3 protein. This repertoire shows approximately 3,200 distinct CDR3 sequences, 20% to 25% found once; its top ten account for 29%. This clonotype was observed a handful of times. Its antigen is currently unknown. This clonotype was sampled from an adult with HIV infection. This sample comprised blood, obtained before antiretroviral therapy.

For the CDR3, the DNA is TGTGCCAGCAGCTTAGCGTCACTGAACCCAGATACGCAGTATTTT. Protein: CASSLASLNPDTQYF. The V and J genes are TRBV7-8 and TRBJ2-3; no firm D call. The V and J ends lost 0 bases and 4 bases respectively, with 11 bases between them. Germline CDR1 reads SGHVS; CDR2 reads FQNEAQ. The length of the CDR3 is 15 residues.